These 31 T cell receptor beta chains share one sample of origin, sequenced in a study of blood T cell repertoires in COVID-19. Generated by immunoSEQ multiplex PCR, the TCRdb table keeps only in-frame clones and is missing some. The sample lists 75,000 to 95,000 clones; about 73% were seen once. The specimen was peripheral blood. The receptors originated from a man between 60 and 70 years old with COVID-19, enrolled during active disease.

J is TRBJ1-1 and V is TRBV18; D is uncertain. V lost 4 bases, J lost 4 bases, and 13 bases lay in between. From germline, CDR1 is KGHSH and CDR2 LQKENI. The CDR3 runs 14 residues. The CDR3 region is CASSQGMEGTEAFF. The CDR3 nucleotides are TGTGCCAGCTCACAAGGTATGGAGGGCACTGAAGCTTTCTTT.

The CDR3 region is CSVQAGVVTDTQYF. CDR3 in DNA: TGCAGCGTCCAAGCGGGAGTGGTGACAGATACGCAGTATTTT. V and J are TRBV29-1 and TRBJ2-3; 8 nucleotides align to TRBD2. The CDR3 loop spans 14 amino acids. The junction had 8 bases not matched to a gene; V was cut back by 6 bases and J by 3 bases. CDR1 is SQVTM, CDR2 ANQGSEA, per germline.

This clone was recorded only once. J is TRBJ2-7 and V is TRBV30; 7 positions match TRBD1. Germline V gives CDR1 GTSNPN, CDR2 SVGIG (reference sequence). This CDR3 region has 13 residues. V lost 1 base and J lost 2; bases outside the gene matches: 2. CDR3 residues: CAWSGTGAYEQYF. Here the CDR3 DNA reads TGTGCCTGGAGTGGGACAGGAGCCTACGAGCAGTACTTC.

The chain is built from TRBV19 and TRBJ2-1; TRBD2 might be the D (5 bases). The V and J ends lost 5 bases and 0 bases respectively, with 14 bases between them. The germline V gene has CDR1 LNHDA and CDR2 SQIVND (reference sequence). The CDR3 contains 16 residues. As DNA, the CDR3 is TGTGCCAGTAGTCTCCCGGCGGGCAGCTCCTACAATGAGCAGTTCTTC. This encodes CASSLPAGSSYNEQFF.

This clone was seen once. This chain connects TRBV7-8 to TRBJ1-4, with 7 nucleotides matching TRBD1. There are 13 residues in the CDR3. V shed 5 bases, J shed 7 bases, and the junction held 4 bases outside the gene matches. Germline V gene lookup returns CDR1 SGHVS and CDR2 FQNEAQ. CDR3 region: CASSRQGAEKLFF. The CDR3 DNA follows: TGTGCCAGCAGCCGACAGGGCGCTGAAAAACTGTTTTTT.

J is TRBJ1-1 and V is TRBV10-3; D is undetermined. Germline V lookup: CDR1 ENHRY, CDR2 SYGVKD. V gave up 4 bases and J gave up 4 bases, with 16 bases separating them. This CDR3 is built from 15 residues. The CDR3 region has the DNA TGTGCCATCAGTGCAACTCGGGAGGGAGTCACTGAAGCTTTCTTT. The encoded protein is CAISATREGVTEAFF.

The rearrangement links TRBV5-1 to TRBJ2-1, with 7 bases aligning to TRBD1. Per germline, CDR1 SGHRS and CDR2 YFSETQ. This CDR3 contains 15 residues. The DNA of the CDR3 is TGCGCTTCCATGACAGGGCCAGGGTCCTACAATGAGCAGTTCTTC. Translating it yields CASMTGPGSYNEQFF.

This clone was seen only a few times. This chain links TRBV19 with TRBJ2-1; 13 bases fit TRBD2. Germline-derived CDR1 and CDR2 are LNHDA and SQIVND (reference sequence). This CDR3 comprises 16 residues. Trimming at V came to 6 bases and at J to 7 bases, leaving 9 bases not matched to a gene. CDR3 DNA: TGTGCCAGTAGCCCTTACCCGGGACTAGCGGGGAATGAGCAGTTCTTC. Translation gives CASSPYPGLAGNEQFF.

The rearrangement uses TRBV2 and TRBJ1-1; D gene unclear. V lost 4 bases, J lost 5 bases, and 11 bases lay in between. The CDR3 consists of 13 residues. Germline V lookup: CDR1 SNHLY, CDR2 FYNNEI. The CDR3 here is CASSGPGFTEAFF. The CDR3 DNA sequence: TGTGCCAGCAGTGGCCCGGGGTTTACTGAAGCTTTCTTT.

The chain carries TRBV11-2 and TRBJ2-2, with a weak D call TRBD2 (5 bases). Trimming pared 1 base from V and 1 base from J, leaving 7 bases between. This CDR3 has 15 amino acids. CDR1 SGHAT and CDR2 FQNNGV come from the germline V gene. The CDR3 reads CASSLVRGNTGELFF. Here the CDR3 DNA reads TGTGCCAGCAGCTTAGTCCGGGGGAACACCGGGGAGCTGTTTTTT.

The CDR3 loop reads CASSLGQGLSSYEQYF. The CDR3 DNA is TGTGCCAGCAGCCTGGGACAGGGTCTGAGCTCCTACGAGCAGTACTTC. The chain couples TRBV7-2 to TRBJ2-7; 9 positions agree with TRBD1. This CDR3 has 16 amino acids. J was trimmed by 0 bases and V by 5 bases; bases with no gene match: 8. The V gene's germline CDR1 is SGHTA and CDR2 FQGNSA.

The chain couples TRBV11-3 to TRBJ1-3, with unresolved D. Trimming removed 1 base at V and 4 bases at J, with 5 bases between. CDR3 length: 13 residues. Germline loops: CDR1 SGHNT, CDR2 YENEEA. CDR3 coding DNA: TGTGCCAGCAGCTTAGGAGTGGGAAACACCATATATTTT. Encoded protein: CASSLGVGNTIYF. The variable domain in full, completed from reference TRBV11-3 and TRBJ1-3, reads EAGVVQSPRYKIIEKKQPVAFWCNPISGHNTLYWYLQNLGQGPELLIRYENEEAVDDSQLPKDRFSAERLKGVDSTLKIQPAELGDSAVYLCASSLGVGNTIYFGEGSWLTVV.

This chain uses TRBV10-1 with TRBJ2-7, with 9 positions matching TRBD2. Germline assignment: CDR1 WNHNN and CDR2 SYGVQD (reference sequence). The ends lost 4 bases at V and 3 bases at J; junction bases unmatched: 16. The CDR3 loop spans 18 amino acids. The chain's CDR3 is CASSGLTVRLAEVYEQYF. The CDR3 region has the DNA TGCGCCAGCAGTGGACTAACAGTCCGACTAGCGGAGGTCTACGAGCAGTACTTC.

As DNA, the CDR3 is TGCAGCGTTGCTCAACCGGGACAGGGGGAGTCCGGGGAGCTGTTTTTT. This encodes CSVAQPGQGESGELFF. V and J are TRBV29-1 and TRBJ2-2; 11 nucleotides line up with TRBD1. V gave up 4 bases and J gave up 6 bases; unmatched junction bases: 10. The CDR3 covers 16 residues. Germline V lookup: CDR1 SQVTM, CDR2 ANQGSEA.

The chain uses TRBV19 and TRBJ2-1, with 10 bases identical to TRBD2. The germline CDR1 and CDR2 sequences are LNHDA and SQIVND (reference sequence). CDR3 length: 17 residues. The J segment lost 4 bases and the V segment lost 7 bases, leaving 13 bases of the junction unmatched. Here the CDR3 DNA reads TGTGCCAGTAACAACCCTAGCGGGGGCCGCTTATACAATGAGCAGTTCTTC. Translating gives CASNNPSGGRLYNEQFF. Full variable domain (missing parts from reference TRBV19 and TRBJ2-1): DGGITQSPKYLFRKEGQNVTLSCEQNLNHDAMYWYRQDPGQGLRLIYYSQIVNDFQKGDIAEGYSVSREKKESFPLTVTSAQKNPTAFYLCASNNPSGGRLYNEQFFGPGTRLTVL.

V and J are TRBV6-5 and TRBJ1-5, with a tentative D call TRBD1 (5 bases). This CDR3 has 11 amino acids. In germline, CDR1 is MNHEY, CDR2 SVGAGI. V gave up 5 bases and J gave up 7 bases, with 6 bases separating them. The CDR3 sequence is CASSPGQPQHF. The CDR3 DNA reads as TGTGCCAGCAGTCCAGGGCAGCCCCAGCATTTT.

The genes are TRBV7-3 and TRBJ2-1; 7 positions match TRBD2. The CDR3 sequence is 16 residues long. Germline CDR1 and CDR2: SGHTA and FQGTGA. Losses at the gene ends were 5 bases for V and 2 bases for J; bases not matched to a gene: 9. The CDR3 sequence: CASSLVAGDPYNEQFF. CDR3 sequence (DNA): TGTGCCAGCAGCCTTGTGGCGGGAGACCCCTACAATGAGCAGTTCTTC.

V and J are TRBV28 and TRBJ2-7, with D perhaps matching TRBD2 (5 bases). The CDR3 runs to 15 residues. Germline V gene lookup returns CDR1 MDHEN and CDR2 SYDVKM. V shed 7 bases and J shed 0 bases, with 16 bases lying between them. CDR3 bases: TGTGCCAGCAACCACCCCCCGGGAAGCTCCTACGAGCAGTACTTC. Its translation is CASNHPPGSSYEQYF.

The chain employs TRBV6-2 or TRBV6-3 and TRBJ2-5, with D tentatively TRBD1 (5 bases). The CDR3 extends over 13 amino acids. Per germline, CDR1 MNHEY and CDR2 SVGEGT. Trimming cost V 0 bases and J 4 bases, with 6 bases left between them. This chain's CDR3 is CASSYSGPETQYF. CDR3 coding DNA: TGTGCCAGCAGTTACTCGGGGCCAGAGACCCAGTACTTC.

This clone was seen a handful of times. The chain employs TRBV4-1 and TRBJ1-2, with 10 bases lining up with TRBD1. From germline, CDR1 is MGHRA and CDR2 YSYEKL. The J segment lost 0 bases and the V segment lost 1 base, leaving 5 bases of the junction unmatched. The CDR3 runs to 17 residues. CDR3 nucleotides: TGCGCCAGCAGCCAAGGGGGACAGGGGCTAACTAACTATGGCTACACCTTC. Residues: CASSQGGQGLTNYGYTF.

V gene TRBV7-3 combines with J gene TRBJ2-6, with 9 bases matching TRBD1. J gave up 2 bases and V 4 bases, and 6 bases lay outside the gene matches. The germline V gene has CDR1 SGHTA and CDR2 FQGTGA. The CDR3 contains 17 residues. The CDR3 loop is CASSSQGARAGANVLTF. As DNA, the CDR3 is TGTGCCAGCAGCTCACAGGGGGCGCGTGCTGGGGCCAACGTCCTGACTTTC. Together with reference TRBV7-3 and TRBJ2-6, the CDR3 gives the full variable domain: GAGVSQTPSNKVTEKGKYVELRCDPISGHTALYWYRQSLGQGPEFLIYFQGTGAADDSGLPNDRFFAVRPEGSVSTLKIQRTERGDSAVYLCASSSQGARAGANVLTFGAGSRLTVL.

This clone was seen once. The chain uses TRBV29-1 and TRBJ2-5, with 8 bases aligning to TRBD1. The CDR3 runs to 13 residues. The V and J ends lost 6 bases and 5 bases, in that order; junction bases with no gene match: 8. Per germline, CDR1 SQVTM and CDR2 ANQGSEA. CDR3 sequence reads: CSVGQGAGETQYF. CDR3 in DNA: TGCAGCGTCGGACAGGGTGCCGGGGAGACCCAGTACTTC.

This chain connects TRBV7-2 to TRBJ2-7; D is possibly TRBD1 (5 bases). Germline CDR1 reads SGHTA; CDR2 reads FQGNSA. This CDR3 contains 13 residues. Trimming removed 6 bases from V and 3 bases from J, with 12 bases in between. The DNA of the CDR3 is TGTGCCAGCAGGAGAACAGGCATCTACGAGCAGTACTTC. It encodes CASRRTGIYEQYF. Together with reference TRBV7-2 and TRBJ2-7, the CDR3 gives the full variable domain: GAGVSQSPSNKVTEKGKDVELRCDPISGHTALYWYRQSLGQGLEFLIYFQGNSAPDKSGLPSDRFSAERTGGSVSTLTIQRTQQEDSAVYLCASRRTGIYEQYFGPGTRLTVT.

The chain has TRBV13 and TRBJ2-5; D is undetermined. Trimming left V 4 bases short and J 5 bases short, with 14 bases between. There are 14 residues in the CDR3. Per germline, CDR1 PRHDT and CDR2 FYEKMQ (reference sequence). The CDR3: CASSSILVAETQYF. The CDR3 coding sequence is TGTGCCAGCAGCTCCATCCTAGTTGCGGAGACCCAGTACTTC.

The chain employs TRBV5-1 and TRBJ2-1; the match to TRBD2 covers 11 bases. From germline, CDR1 is SGHRS and CDR2 YFSETQ. This CDR3 has 17 amino acids. The V segment lost 0 bases and the J segment 0 bases; nucleotides outside the gene matches: 2. This chain's CDR3 is CASSLGLAGSSYNEQFF. The CDR3 DNA reads as TGCGCCAGCAGCTTGGGACTAGCGGGAAGCTCCTACAATGAGCAGTTCTTC.

J is TRBJ2-1 and V is TRBV15, with D maybe TRBD1 (5 bases). Trimming took 0 bases from V and 5 from J, leaving 14 bases between them. Germline values: CDR1 LNHNV, CDR2 YYDKDF (reference sequence). The CDR3 spans 16 residues. Written as DNA, the CDR3 is TGTGCCACCAGCAGAGATTTTGGGGCAGGGAACAATGAGCAGTTCTTC. Amino acid sequence: CATSRDFGAGNNEQFF.

The rearrangement links TRBV14 to TRBJ1-4; the match to TRBD1 covers 9 bases. Germline CDR1 reads SGHDN; CDR2 reads FVKESK. CDR3 size: 16 residues. Trimming took 5 bases from V and 1 from J; bases not matched to a gene: 5. The CDR3 reads CASSNDRGITNEKLFF. The CDR3 nucleotides read TGTGCCAGCAGCAATGACAGGGGGATAACTAATGAAAAACTGTTTTTT. Using reference TRBV14 and TRBJ1-4 for the parts outside the CDR3, the full variable domain is EAGVTQFPSHSVIEKGQTVTLRCDPISGHDNLYWYRRVMGKEIKFLLHFVKESKQDESGMPNNRFLAERTGGTYSTLKVQPAELEDSGVYFCASSNDRGITNEKLFFGSGTQLSVL.

This clone has just one count. The J gene is TRBJ2-7, the V gene TRBV19; maybe TRBD1 (5 bases). The V and J ends lost 3 bases and 3 bases respectively, with 9 bases between them. The CDR3 sequence is 13 residues long. Looked up from germline, CDR1 is LNHDA and CDR2 is SQIVND (reference sequence). The CDR3 bases are TGTGCCAGTAGTATTCCAGGGATCTACGAGCAGTACTTC. Protein: CASSIPGIYEQYF.

The chain uses TRBV19 and TRBJ2-1; weak D call: TRBD2 (6 bases). The CDR3 spans 15 residues. The germline V gene has CDR1 LNHDA and CDR2 SQIVND (reference sequence). V gave up 8 bases and J gave up 5 bases, with 19 bases separating them. This CDR3 reads CASGLRLAADNEQFF. The CDR3 nucleotides read TGTGCCAGTGGACTACGGTTAGCGGCGGACAATGAGCAGTTCTTC.

The V call is TRBV19, the J call TRBJ2-7; the D gene is possibly TRBD2 (6 bases). Germline loops: CDR1 LNHDA, CDR2 SQIVND (reference sequence). V was trimmed by 6 bases and J by 6 bases, leaving 15 bases between them. The CDR3 is 13 residues long. DNA of the CDR3: TGTGCCAGTAGCCCGGGAGTGAGCCTCGAGCAGTACTTC. Translating it yields CASSPGVSLEQYF.

This clone was seen just once. This chain connects TRBV2 to TRBJ2-5; no clear D. Germline values: CDR1 SNHLY, CDR2 FYNNEI. This CDR3 comprises 17 residues. Trimming removed 0 bases at V and 4 bases at J, with 18 bases between. The CDR3 loop is CASSEAKWPLPPETQYF. CDR3 DNA sequence: TGTGCCAGCAGTGAAGCCAAATGGCCGCTGCCCCCAGAGACCCAGTACTTC.